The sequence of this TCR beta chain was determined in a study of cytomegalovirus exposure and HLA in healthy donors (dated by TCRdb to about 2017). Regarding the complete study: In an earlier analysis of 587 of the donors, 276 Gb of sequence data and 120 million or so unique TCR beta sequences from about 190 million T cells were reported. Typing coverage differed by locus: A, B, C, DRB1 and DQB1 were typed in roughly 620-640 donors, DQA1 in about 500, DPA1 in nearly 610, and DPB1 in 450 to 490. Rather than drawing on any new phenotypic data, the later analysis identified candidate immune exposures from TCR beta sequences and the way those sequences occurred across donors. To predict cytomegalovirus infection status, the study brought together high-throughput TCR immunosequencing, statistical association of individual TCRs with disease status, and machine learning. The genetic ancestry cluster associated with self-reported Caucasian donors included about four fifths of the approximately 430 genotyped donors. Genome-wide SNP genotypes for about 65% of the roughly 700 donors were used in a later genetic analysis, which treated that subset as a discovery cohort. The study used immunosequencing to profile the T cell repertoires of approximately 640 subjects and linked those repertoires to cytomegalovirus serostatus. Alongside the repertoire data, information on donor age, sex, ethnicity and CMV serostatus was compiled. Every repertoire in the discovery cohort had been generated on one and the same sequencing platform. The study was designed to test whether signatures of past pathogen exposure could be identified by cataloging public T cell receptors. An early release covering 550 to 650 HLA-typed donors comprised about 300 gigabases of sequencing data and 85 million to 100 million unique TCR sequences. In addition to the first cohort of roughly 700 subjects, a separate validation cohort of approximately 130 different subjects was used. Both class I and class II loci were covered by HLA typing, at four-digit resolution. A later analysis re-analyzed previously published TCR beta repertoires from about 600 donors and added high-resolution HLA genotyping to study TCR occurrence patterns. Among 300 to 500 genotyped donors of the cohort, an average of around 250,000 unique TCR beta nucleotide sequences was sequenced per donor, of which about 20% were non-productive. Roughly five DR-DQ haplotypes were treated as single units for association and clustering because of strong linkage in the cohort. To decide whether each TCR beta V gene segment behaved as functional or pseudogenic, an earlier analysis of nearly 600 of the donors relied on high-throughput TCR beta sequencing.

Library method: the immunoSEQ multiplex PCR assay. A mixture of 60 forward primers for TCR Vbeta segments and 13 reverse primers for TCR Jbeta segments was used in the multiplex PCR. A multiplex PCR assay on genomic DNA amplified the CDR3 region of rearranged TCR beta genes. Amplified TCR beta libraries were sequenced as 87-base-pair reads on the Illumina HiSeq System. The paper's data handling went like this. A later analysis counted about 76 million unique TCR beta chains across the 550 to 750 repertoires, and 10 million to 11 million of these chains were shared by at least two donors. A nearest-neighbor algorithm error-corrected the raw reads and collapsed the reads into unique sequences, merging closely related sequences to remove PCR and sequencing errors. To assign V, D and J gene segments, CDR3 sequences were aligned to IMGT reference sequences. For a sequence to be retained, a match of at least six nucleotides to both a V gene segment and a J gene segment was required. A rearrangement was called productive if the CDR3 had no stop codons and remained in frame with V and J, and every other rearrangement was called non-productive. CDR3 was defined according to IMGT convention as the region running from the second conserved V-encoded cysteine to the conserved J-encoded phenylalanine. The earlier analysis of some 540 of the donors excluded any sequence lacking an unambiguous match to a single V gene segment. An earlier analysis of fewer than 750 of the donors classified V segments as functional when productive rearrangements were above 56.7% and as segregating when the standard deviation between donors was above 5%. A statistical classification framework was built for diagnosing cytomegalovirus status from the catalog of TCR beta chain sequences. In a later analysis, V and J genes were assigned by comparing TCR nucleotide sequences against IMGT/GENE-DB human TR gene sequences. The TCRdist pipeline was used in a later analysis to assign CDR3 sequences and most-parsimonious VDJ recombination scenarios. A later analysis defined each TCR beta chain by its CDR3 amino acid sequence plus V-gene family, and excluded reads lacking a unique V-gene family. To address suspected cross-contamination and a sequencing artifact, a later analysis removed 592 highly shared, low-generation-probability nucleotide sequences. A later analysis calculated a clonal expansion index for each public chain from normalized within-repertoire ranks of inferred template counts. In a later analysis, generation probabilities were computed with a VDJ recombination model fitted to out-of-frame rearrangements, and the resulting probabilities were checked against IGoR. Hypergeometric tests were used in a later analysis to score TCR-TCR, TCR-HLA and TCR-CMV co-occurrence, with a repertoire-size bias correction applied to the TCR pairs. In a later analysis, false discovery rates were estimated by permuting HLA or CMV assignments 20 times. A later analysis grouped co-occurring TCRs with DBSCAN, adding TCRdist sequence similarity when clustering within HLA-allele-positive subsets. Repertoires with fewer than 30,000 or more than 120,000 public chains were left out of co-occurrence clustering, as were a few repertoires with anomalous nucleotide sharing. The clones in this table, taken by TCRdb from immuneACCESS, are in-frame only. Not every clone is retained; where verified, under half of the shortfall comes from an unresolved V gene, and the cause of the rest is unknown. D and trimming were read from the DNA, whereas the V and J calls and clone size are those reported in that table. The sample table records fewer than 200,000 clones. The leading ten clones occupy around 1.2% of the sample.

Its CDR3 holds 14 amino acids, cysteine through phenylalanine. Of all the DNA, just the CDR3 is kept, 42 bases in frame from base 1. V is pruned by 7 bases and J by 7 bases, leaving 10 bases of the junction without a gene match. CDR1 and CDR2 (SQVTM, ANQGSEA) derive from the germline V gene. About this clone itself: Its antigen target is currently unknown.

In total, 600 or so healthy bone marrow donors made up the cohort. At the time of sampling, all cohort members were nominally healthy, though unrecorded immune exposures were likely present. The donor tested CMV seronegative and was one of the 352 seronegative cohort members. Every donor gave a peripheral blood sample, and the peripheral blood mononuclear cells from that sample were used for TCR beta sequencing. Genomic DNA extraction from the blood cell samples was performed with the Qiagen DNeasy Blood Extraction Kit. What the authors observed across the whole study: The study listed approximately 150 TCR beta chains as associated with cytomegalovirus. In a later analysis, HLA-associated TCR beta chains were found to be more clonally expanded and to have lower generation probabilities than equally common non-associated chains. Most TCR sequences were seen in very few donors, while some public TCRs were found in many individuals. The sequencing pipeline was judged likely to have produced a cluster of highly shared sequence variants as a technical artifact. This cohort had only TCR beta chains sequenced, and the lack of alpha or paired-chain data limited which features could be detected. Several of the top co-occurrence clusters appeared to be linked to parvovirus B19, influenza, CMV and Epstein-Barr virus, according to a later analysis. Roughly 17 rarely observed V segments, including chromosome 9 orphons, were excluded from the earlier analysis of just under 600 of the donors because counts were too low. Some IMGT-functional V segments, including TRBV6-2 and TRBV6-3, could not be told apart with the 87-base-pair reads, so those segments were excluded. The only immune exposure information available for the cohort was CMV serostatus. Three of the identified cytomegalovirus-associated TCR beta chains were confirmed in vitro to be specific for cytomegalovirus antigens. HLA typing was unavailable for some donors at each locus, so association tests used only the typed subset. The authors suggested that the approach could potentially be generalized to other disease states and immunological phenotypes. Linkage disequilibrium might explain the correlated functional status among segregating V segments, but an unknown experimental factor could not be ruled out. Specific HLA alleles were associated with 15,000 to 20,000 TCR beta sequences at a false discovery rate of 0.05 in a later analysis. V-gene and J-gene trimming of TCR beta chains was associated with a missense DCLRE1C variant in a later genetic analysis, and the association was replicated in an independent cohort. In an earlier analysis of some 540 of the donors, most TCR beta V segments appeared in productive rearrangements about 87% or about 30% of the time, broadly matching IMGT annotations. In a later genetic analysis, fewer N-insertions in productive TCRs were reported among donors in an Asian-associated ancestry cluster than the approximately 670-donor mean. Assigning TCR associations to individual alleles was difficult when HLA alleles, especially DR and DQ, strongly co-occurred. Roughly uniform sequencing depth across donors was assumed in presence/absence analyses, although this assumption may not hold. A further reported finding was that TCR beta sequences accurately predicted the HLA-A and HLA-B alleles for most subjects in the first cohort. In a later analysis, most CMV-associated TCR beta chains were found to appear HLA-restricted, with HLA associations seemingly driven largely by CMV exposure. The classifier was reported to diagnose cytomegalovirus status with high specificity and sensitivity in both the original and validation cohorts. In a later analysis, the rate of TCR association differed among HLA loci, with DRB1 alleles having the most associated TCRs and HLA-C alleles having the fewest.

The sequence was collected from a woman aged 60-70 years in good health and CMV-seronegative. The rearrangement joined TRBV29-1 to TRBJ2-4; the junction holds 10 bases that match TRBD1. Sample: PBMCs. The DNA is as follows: TGCAGCGCCAAGACAGGGGGCATTGTGAACATTCAGTACTTC. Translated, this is CSAKTGGIVNIQYF. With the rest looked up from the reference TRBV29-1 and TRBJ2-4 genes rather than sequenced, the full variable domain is SAVISQKPSRDICQRGTSLTIQCQVDSQVTMMFWYRQQPGQSLTLIATANQGSEATYESGFVIDKFPISRPNLTFSTLTVSNMSPEDSSIYLCSAKTGGIVNIQYFGAGTRLSVL.